Listed below are T cell receptor beta chains from one sample, sequenced in a study of OX40 agonist ivuxolimab in advanced cancers. Sequencing used immunoSEQ multiplex PCR; TCRdb keeps in-frame clones, though not all of them. The sample contains about 83,000 clones, approximately 79% of which appear only once. The sequences come from CD4+ or CD8+ T cells sorted from blood, collected in a trial of the OX40 agonist ivuxolimab. These receptors were taken from an adult with an advanced solid tumor such as melanoma, head and neck, liver or kidney cancer. The CDR3 runs from the conserved cysteine through the conserved F or W. Fields, in order: clone size, J gene, D gene, V gene, CDR3 protein, CDR3 DNA. D genes are given only for firm matches. Size is omitted from some rows. Given values are once, few, many or a class for expanded clones.

NA	TRBJ2-7	TRBD2	TRBV5-4	CASSPDKGLAGEEQYF	TGTGCCAGCAGCCCTGACAAGGGACTAGCGGGGGAAGAGCAGTACTTC
NA	TRBJ1-2	NA	TRBV19	CASSLLGYGYTF	TGTGCCAGTAGTCTCCTGGGGTATGGCTACACCTTC
once	TRBJ1-5	NA	TRBV18	CASSPDSSNQPQHF	TGTGCCAGCTCACCAGACAGTAGCAATCAGCCCCAGCATTTT
NA	TRBJ1-1	NA	TRBV29-1	CSVVRGQAEAFF	TGCAGCGTTGTTCGGGGGCAGGCTGAAGCTTTCTTT
NA	TRBJ1-2	TRBD1	TRBV5-1	CASSPGTGGDGYTF	TGCGCCAGCAGCCCTGGGACAGGGGGCGATGGCTACACCTTC
NA	TRBJ1-2	NA	TRBV2	CASSEEGQNGYTF	TGTGCCAGCAGTGAGGAAGGGCAGAATGGCTACACCTTC
NA	TRBJ1-3	NA	TRBV19	CASSGGSSGNTIYF	TGTGCCAGTAGTGGGGGGAGCTCTGGAAACACCATATATTTT
NA	TRBJ1-6	NA	TRBV18	CASSLTRGGYNSPLHF	TGTGCCAGCTCACTTACCCGGGGCGGGTATAATTCACCCCTCCACTTT
NA	TRBJ1-6	NA	TRBV2	CASKLGTFGSPLHF	TGTGCCAGCAAACTGGGGACTTTCGGTTCACCCCTCCACTTT
few	TRBJ2-7	NA	TRBV7-6	CASSLDPGLSYEQYF	TGTGCCAGCAGCTTAGATCCGGGACTTTCCTACGAGCAGTACTTC
once	TRBJ2-3	NA	TRBV7-9	CASSSPRLAPTDTQYF	TGTGCCAGCAGCTCTCCCCGCCTAGCCCCCACAGATACGCAGTATTTT
NA	TRBJ2-3	TRBD2	TRBV7-6	CASSHYPPQRGDTDTQYF	TGTGCCAGCAGCCATTACCCCCCCCAGCGGGGCGACACAGATACGCAGTATTTT
NA	TRBJ1-1	NA	TRBV21-1	CASSQRGQGVQSLQAFF	TGTGCCAGCAGCCAAAGAGGACAGGGGGTCCAATCACTCCAAGCTTTCTTT
NA	TRBJ2-3	TRBD1	TRBV2	CASSEDRGTDTQYF	TGTGCCAGCAGCGAGGACAGGGGGACAGATACGCAGTATTTT
NA	TRBJ1-3	NA	TRBV4-1	CASSQGRPGPGNTIYF	TGCGCCAGCAGCCAAGGAAGGCCCGGCCCTGGAAACACCATATATTTT
few	TRBJ1-1	TRBD1	TRBV5-1	CASSSGQGMVNTEAFF	TGCGCCAGCAGCTCGGGACAGGGGATGGTGAACACTGAAGCTTTCTTT
NA	TRBJ1-1	NA	TRBV6-5	CASRPPGQSPEAFF	TGTGCCAGCAGACCCCCCGGGCAGAGTCCGGAAGCTTTCTTT
once	TRBJ1-1	NA	TRBV5-4	CASSLVQENTEAFF	TGTGCCAGCAGCTTGGTGCAGGAGAACACTGAAGCTTTCTTT
NA	TRBJ1-2	NA	TRBV5-4	CASSPQGGVDGYTF	TGTGCCAGCAGCCCCCAGGGTGGGGTGGATGGCTACACCTTC
few	TRBJ2-7	NA	TRBV2	CASMESAYEQYF	TGTGCCAGCATGGAATCTGCCTACGAGCAGTACTTC
NA	TRBJ1-3	TRBD1	TRBV18	CASSPWTGPSGNTIYF	TGTGCCAGCTCACCCTGGACAGGCCCCTCTGGAAACACCATATATTTT
NA	TRBJ2-5	NA	TRBV7-2	CASSQSIRETQYF	TGTGCCAGCAGCCAATCTATTAGGGAGACCCAGTACTTC
NA	TRBJ1-5	NA	TRBV9	CASSEGFNQPQHF	TGTGCCAGCAGCGAGGGTTTTAACCAGCCCCAGCATTTT
NA	TRBJ2-1	TRBD1	TRBV19	CASSPGQGRGGEQFF	TGTGCCAGTAGTCCCGGACAGGGTAGGGGCGGTGAGCAGTTCTTC
NA	TRBJ1-4	NA	TRBV2	CASSELGGAGEKLFF	TGTGCCAGCAGTGAATTAGGCGGGGCGGGCGAAAAACTGTTTTTT
NA	TRBJ2-1	TRBD2	TRBV7-9	CASSRGGDLYNEQFF	TGTGCCAGCAGCCGCGGGGGAGACCTCTACAATGAGCAGTTCTTC
NA	TRBJ1-1	NA	TRBV11-2	CASSQIRAANTEAFF	TGTGCCAGCAGTCAAATCAGGGCGGCGAACACTGAAGCTTTCTTT
NA	TRBJ1-6	NA	TRBV28	CASSWAGLNSPLHF	TGTGCCAGCAGTTGGGCGGGGCTCAATTCACCCCTCCACTTT
NA	TRBJ2-1	TRBD2	TRBV11-3	CASSLGSGGIDEQFF	TGTGCCAGCAGCTTGGGGAGCGGGGGGATCGATGAGCAGTTCTTC
NA	TRBJ1-2	NA	TRBV14	CASSRLGIGGGYGYTF	TGTGCCAGCAGCCGCCTCGGGATTGGCGGGGGGTATGGCTACACCTTC
NA	TRBJ1-6	TRBD1	TRBV7-9	CASSLQGYGNSPLHF	TGTGCCAGCAGCCTACAGGGGTATGGGAATTCACCCCTCCACTTT
NA	TRBJ2-3	TRBD1	TRBV4-1	CASSQEGGFSTDTQYF	TGCGCCAGCAGCCAAGAAGGGGGCTTTAGCACAGATACGCAGTATTTT
NA	TRBJ1-2	NA	TRBV2	CASSSLTVYGYTF	TGTGCCAGCAGTAGTTTGACAGTCTATGGCTACACCTTC
NA	TRBJ2-2	TRBD1	TRBV9	CASSEKQGFTGELFF	TGTGCCAGCAGCGAAAAACAGGGGTTCACCGGGGAGCTGTTTTTT
NA	TRBJ2-7	NA	TRBV18	CASSPRGREQYF	TGTGCCAGCTCACCACGTGGACGCGAGCAGTACTTC
NA	TRBJ2-1	NA	TRBV19	CASSSLVGSYNEQFF	TGTGCCAGTAGTTCCCTTGTCGGATCCTACAATGAGCAGTTCTTC
NA	TRBJ2-3	NA	TRBV11-2	CASSSRQISTDTQYF	TGTGCCAGCAGCTCGCGACAGATTAGCACAGATACGCAGTATTTT
NA	TRBJ2-3	TRBD1	TRBV5-1	CASAVDRGQTDTQYF	TGCGCCAGCGCTGTGGACAGGGGGCAAACAGATACGCAGTATTTT
NA	TRBJ1-1	TRBD1	TRBV19	CASREQGAGEAFF	TGTGCCAGTAGAGAGCAGGGGGCCGGTGAAGCTTTCTTT
NA	TRBJ1-1	NA	TRBV6-5	CASSYSGGATEAFF	TGTGCCAGCAGTTACTCGGGGGGGGCGACTGAAGCTTTCTTT
few	TRBJ2-2	NA	TRBV4-2	CASSQGGTGTGELFF	TGTGCCAGCAGCCAAGGAGGGACTGGGACCGGGGAGCTGTTTTTT